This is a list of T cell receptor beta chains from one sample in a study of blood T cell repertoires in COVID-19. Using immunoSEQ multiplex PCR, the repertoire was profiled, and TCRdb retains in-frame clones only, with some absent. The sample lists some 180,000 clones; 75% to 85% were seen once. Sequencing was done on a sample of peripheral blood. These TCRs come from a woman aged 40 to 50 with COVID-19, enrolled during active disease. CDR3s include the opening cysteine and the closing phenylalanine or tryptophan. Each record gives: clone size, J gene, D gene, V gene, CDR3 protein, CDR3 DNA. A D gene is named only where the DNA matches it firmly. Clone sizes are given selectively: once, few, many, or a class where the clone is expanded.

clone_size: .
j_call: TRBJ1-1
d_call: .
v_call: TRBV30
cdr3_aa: CAWSPGVNTEAFF
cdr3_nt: TGTGCCTGGAGCCCCGGGGTGAACACTGAAGCTTTCTTT

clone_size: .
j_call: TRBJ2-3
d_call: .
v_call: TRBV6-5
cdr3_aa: CASSYLRGGTDTQYF
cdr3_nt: TGTGCCAGCAGTTACCTGCGGGGTGGGACAGATACGCAGTATTTT

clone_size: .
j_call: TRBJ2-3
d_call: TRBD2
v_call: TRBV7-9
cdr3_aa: CAIPTSGASTDTQYF
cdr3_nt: TGTGCCATCCCAACTAGCGGGGCTAGCACAGATACGCAGTATTTT

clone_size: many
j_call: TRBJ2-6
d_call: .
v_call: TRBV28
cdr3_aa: CASNTGLGANVLTF
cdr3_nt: TGTGCCAGTAACACAGGGCTTGGGGCCAACGTCCTGACTTTC

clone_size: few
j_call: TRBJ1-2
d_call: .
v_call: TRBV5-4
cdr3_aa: CASSQGGLDYGYTF
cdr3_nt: TGTGCCAGCAGCCAAGGAGGTCTCGACTATGGCTACACCTTC

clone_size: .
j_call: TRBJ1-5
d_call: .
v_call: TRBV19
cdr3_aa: CASSIGSRGRFQPQHF
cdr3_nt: TGTGCCAGTAGTATTGGTTCAAGAGGGAGGTTTCAGCCCCAGCATTTT

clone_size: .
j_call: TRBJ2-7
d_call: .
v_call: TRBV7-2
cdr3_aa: CASSLTGFTYEQYF
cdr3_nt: TGTGCCAGCAGCTTAACCGGGTTCACCTACGAGCAGTACTTC

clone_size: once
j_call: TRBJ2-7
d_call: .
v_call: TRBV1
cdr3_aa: CTSSQDDRQGGDQYEQYF
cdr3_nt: TGCACCAGCAGCCAAGATGATAGGCAGGGTGGTGATCAATACGAGCAGTACTTC

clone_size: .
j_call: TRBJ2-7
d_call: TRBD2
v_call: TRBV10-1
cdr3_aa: CASSDSGTFYEQYF
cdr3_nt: TGCGCCAGCAGTGATAGCGGGACTTTTTACGAGCAGTACTTC

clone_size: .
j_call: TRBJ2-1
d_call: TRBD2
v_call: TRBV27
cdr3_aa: CASSLKWGGDEQFF
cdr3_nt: TGTGCCAGCAGTTTAAAGTGGGGGGGGGATGAGCAGTTCTTC

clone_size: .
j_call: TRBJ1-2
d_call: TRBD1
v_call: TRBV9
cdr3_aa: CASSVAIGDRVGYGYTF
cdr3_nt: TGTGCCAGCAGCGTAGCAATCGGGGACAGAGTTGGCTATGGCTACACCTTC

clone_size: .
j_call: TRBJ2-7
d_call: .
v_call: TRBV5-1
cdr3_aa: CASSLQGSTYEQYF
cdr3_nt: TGCGCCAGCAGCTTGCAGGGGTCAACCTACGAGCAGTACTTC

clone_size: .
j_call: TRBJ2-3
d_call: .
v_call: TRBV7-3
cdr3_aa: CASSLNSRTDTQYF
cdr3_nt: TGTGCCAGCAGCTTAAACAGCCGCACAGATACGCAGTATTTT

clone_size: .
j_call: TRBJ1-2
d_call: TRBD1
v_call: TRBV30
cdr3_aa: CAWSVSRTGYGYTF
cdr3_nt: TGTGCCTGGAGTGTAAGCCGGACAGGGTATGGCTACACCTTC

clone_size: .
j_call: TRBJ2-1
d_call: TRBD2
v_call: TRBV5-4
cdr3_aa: CASSFFVSTSRYNEQFF
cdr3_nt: TGTGCCAGCAGCTTTTTTGTTTCGACTAGCAGGTACAATGAGCAGTTCTTC

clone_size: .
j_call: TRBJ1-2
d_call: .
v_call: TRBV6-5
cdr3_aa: CASSQGNYGYTF
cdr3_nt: TGTGCCAGCAGCCAGGGTAACTATGGCTACACCTTC

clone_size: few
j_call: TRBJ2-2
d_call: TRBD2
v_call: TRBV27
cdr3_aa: CASSNGVAGGFTGELFF
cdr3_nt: TGTGCCAGCAGTAACGGCGTAGCGGGAGGGTTCACCGGGGAGCTGTTTTTT

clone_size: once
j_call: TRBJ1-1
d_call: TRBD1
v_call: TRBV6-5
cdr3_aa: CASTDRGSNTEAFF
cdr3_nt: TGTGCCAGCACAGACAGGGGATCTAACACTGAAGCTTTCTTT

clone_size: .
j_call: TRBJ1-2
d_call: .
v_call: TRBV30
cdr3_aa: CAWSVAGSTYGYTF
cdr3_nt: TGTGCCTGGAGTGTGGCAGGGTCAACCTATGGCTACACCTTC

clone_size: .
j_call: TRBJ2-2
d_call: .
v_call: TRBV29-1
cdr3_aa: CSGGVGNTGELFF
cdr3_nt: TGCAGCGGGGGCGTCGGGAACACCGGGGAGCTGTTTTTT

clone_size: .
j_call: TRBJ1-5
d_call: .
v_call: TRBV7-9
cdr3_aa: CASSLDRRTAGDQPQHF
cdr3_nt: TGTGCCAGCAGCTTAGATCGTAGGACGGCCGGGGATCAGCCCCAGCATTTT

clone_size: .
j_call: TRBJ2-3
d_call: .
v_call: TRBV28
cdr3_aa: CASRREDFDRTDTQYF
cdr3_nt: TGTGCCAGCCGGAGGGAGGACTTTGACCGCACAGATACGCAGTATTTT

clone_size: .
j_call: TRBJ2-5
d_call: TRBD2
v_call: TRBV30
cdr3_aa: CAWVAGDQETQYF
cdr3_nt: TGTGCCTGGGTAGCGGGGGACCAAGAGACCCAGTACTTC

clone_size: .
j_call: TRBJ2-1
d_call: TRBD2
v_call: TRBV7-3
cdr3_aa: CASSTPGTSYNEQFF
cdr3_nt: TGTGCCAGCAGCACCCCCGGGACTAGCTACAATGAGCAGTTCTTC

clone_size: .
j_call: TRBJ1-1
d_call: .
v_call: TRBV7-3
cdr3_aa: CASSFGGSEAFF
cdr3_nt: TGTGCCAGCAGCTTCGGGGGATCTGAAGCTTTCTTT

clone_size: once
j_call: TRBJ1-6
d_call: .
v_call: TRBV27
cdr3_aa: CASSFEGDSPLHF
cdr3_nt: TGTGCCAGCAGTTTCGAGGGGGATTCACCCCTCCACTTT

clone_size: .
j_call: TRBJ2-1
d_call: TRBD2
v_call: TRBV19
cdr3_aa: CASSSQASGRAGQFF
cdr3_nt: TGTGCCAGTAGTTCCCAGGCGAGCGGGAGGGCAGGGCAGTTCTTC

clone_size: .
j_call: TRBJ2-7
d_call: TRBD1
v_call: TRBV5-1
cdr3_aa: CASSSAGTGAYEQYF
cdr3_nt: TGCGCCAGCAGCTCGGCCGGGACAGGGGCCTACGAGCAGTACTTC

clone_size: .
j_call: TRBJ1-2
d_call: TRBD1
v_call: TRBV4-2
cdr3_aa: CASSQTQTGNYGYTF
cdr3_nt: TGTGCCAGCAGCCAGACCCAGACAGGGAACTATGGCTACACCTTC

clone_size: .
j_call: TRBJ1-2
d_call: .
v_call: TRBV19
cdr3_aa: CASTSLANYGYTF
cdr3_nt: TGTGCCAGTACCAGTTTGGCTAACTATGGCTACACCTTC